Each of the 4 T cell receptor beta chains below was sequenced from the same sample in a study of cytomegalovirus exposure and HLA in healthy donors (dated by TCRdb to the late 2010s). Receptor libraries were prepared by the immunoSEQ multiplex PCR assay. The multiplex PCR relied on a mix of 60 forward primers for TCR Vbeta segments and 13 reverse primers for TCR Jbeta segments. TCRdb obtained this table from immuneACCESS and retained in-frame rearrangements with V and J assigned. These tables miss some clones; where compared with another copy, unresolved V genes account for less than half of the shortfall, and the remainder is unexplained. The sample table holds around 170,000 clones, of which over 60% were seen once. The biggest ten clones account for approximately 1.6% of the sample. Source material: PBMCs. Source of these receptors: a girl under 18 in good health and CMV-seronegative.

This clone has a handful of counts. This chain links TRBV7-9 with TRBJ1-6, with D maybe TRBD1 (5 bases). V lost 1 base and J 10 bases, leaving 11 bases between the germline ends. CDR3 length: 14 amino acids. Germline CDR1 is SEHNR and CDR2 is FQNEAQ (reference sequence). This CDR3 reads CASSLGTNSSPLHF. CDR3 nucleotide sequence: TGTGCCAGCAGCTTAGGGACAAATTCATCACCCCTCCACTTT.

The chain recombines TRBV4-1 with TRBJ2-5, with 10 bases identical to TRBD2. Germline CDR1 MGHRA, CDR2 YSYEKL. The CDR3 has 18 residues. V shed 1 base, J shed 2 bases, and the junction held 10 bases outside the gene matches. The CDR3 nucleotides read TGCGCCAGCAGCCAAGTGAGAGGAAGTAGCGGGGGGCAAGAGACCCAGTACTTC. Amino acids: CASSQVRGSSGGQETQYF.

The J gene is TRBJ2-7, the V gene TRBV5-1; TRBD1 agrees at 7 bases. Per the germline V gene, CDR1 is SGHRS and CDR2 is YFSETQ. The CDR3 consists of 15 residues. Germline trimming cut 3 bases from V and 4 bases from J; bases unmatched to any gene: 10. The CDR3 loop reads CASSWTGSKGYEQYF. Written as DNA, the CDR3 is TGCGCCAGCAGCTGGACAGGAAGCAAGGGATACGAGCAGTACTTC.

The rearrangement uses TRBV2 and TRBJ2-1; TRBD1 is a possible D gene (6 bases). The CDR3 is 15 amino acids. Trimming took off 7 bases at V and 10 bases at J, with 23 bases between the two ends. Germline CDR1 and CDR2: SNHLY and FYNNEI. CDR3 DNA sequence: TGTGCCAGCATAGAGGAGCGACAGGCAACACGGGAGCAGTTCTTC. This gives the protein CASIEERQATREQFF.